Reported below is one T cell receptor (beta chain). This clone was counted between two and nine times. Its recognized antigen is unknown. One base away there is no much larger clone; base qualities are not given. In total, about 650 healthy bone marrow donors made up the cohort. At the time of sampling, all cohort members were nominally healthy, though unrecorded immune exposures were likely present. Of the 670 or so cohort members, some 270 had positive CMV serostatus and roughly 330 had negative CMV serostatus, and CMV serostatus was not recorded for the donor. Each donor provided a peripheral blood sample, and peripheral blood mononuclear cells were used for TCR beta sequencing. Genomic DNA extraction from the blood cell samples was performed with the Qiagen DNeasy Blood Extraction Kit. This sample is part of a study of cytomegalovirus exposure and HLA in healthy donors (dated by TCRdb to about 2017). As for the study more broadly: An earlier analysis of approximately 550 of the donors reported approximately 270 Gb of sequence data and 117 million unique TCR beta sequences from about 200 million T cells. An early release covering over 500 HLA-typed donors comprised 250 to 350 gigabases of sequencing data and approximately 85 million unique TCR sequences. Among the roughly 410 genotyped donors, around 81% belonged to the genetic ancestry cluster associated with self-reported Caucasian donors. The study was designed to test whether signatures of past pathogen exposure could be identified by cataloging public T cell receptors. The study profiled the T cell repertoires of 550 to 700 subjects by immunosequencing and related them to cytomegalovirus serostatus. Along with the roughly 670-subject first cohort, a separate validation cohort of over a hundred different subjects was used. To predict cytomegalovirus infection status, the study brought together high-throughput TCR immunosequencing, statistical association of individual TCRs with disease status, and machine learning. A later analysis re-analyzed previously published TCR beta repertoires from roughly 630 donors and added high-resolution HLA genotyping to study TCR occurrence patterns. The later analysis used no new phenotypic data to find candidate immune exposures, relying instead on TCR beta sequences and their occurrence across donors. To decide whether each TCR beta V gene segment behaved as functional or pseudogenic, an earlier analysis of some 580 of the donors relied on high-throughput TCR beta sequencing. Donor age, sex, ethnicity and CMV serostatus were collected together with the repertoire data. In a later genetic analysis, genome-wide SNP genotypes for about 55% of the 666 donors were used, and that subset was treated as a discovery cohort. All discovery cohort repertoires had been generated using a single sequencing platform. Both class I and class II loci were covered by HLA typing, at four-digit resolution. The number of typed donors differed by locus: 629-630 for A, B, C, DRB1 and DQB1; 500 to 550 for DQA1; some 590 for DPA1; and 450 to 480 for DPB1. A handful of DR-DQ haplotypes were handled as single units for association and clustering because linkage in the cohort was strong. Across roughly 420 genotyped donors of the cohort, an average of approximately 240,000 unique TCR beta nucleotide sequences per donor were sequenced, and 15% to 20% of those sequences were non-productive.

Library preparation was by the immunoSEQ multiplex PCR assay. The multiplex PCR relied on a mix of 60 forward primers for TCR Vbeta segments and 13 reverse primers for TCR Jbeta segments. A multiplex PCR assay on genomic DNA amplified the CDR3 region of rearranged TCR beta genes. On the Illumina HiSeq System, the amplified TCR beta libraries were sequenced as 87-base-pair reads. In the source study's methods: A later analysis counted about 82 million unique TCR beta chains across the 650 to 800 repertoires, and roughly 11 million of these chains were shared by at least two donors. A nearest-neighbor algorithm error-corrected the raw reads and collapsed the reads into unique sequences, merging closely related sequences to remove PCR and sequencing errors. Alignment of CDR3 sequences to IMGT reference sequences was used to assign V, D and J gene segments. For a sequence to be retained, a match of at least six nucleotides to both a V gene segment and a J gene segment was required. Rearrangements were called productive when the CDR3 lacked stop codons and stayed in frame with V and J; all others were non-productive. CDR3 was defined by IMGT convention, running from the second conserved V-encoded cysteine to the conserved J-encoded phenylalanine. Sequences without an unambiguous match to a single V gene segment were excluded from the earlier analysis of a few hundred of the donors. An earlier analysis of just under 600 of the donors called V segments functional above 56.7% productive rearrangements and segregating when the between-donor standard deviation exceeded 5%. A statistical classification framework was built to diagnose cytomegalovirus status from the catalog of TCR beta chain sequences. A later analysis assigned V and J genes by comparing TCR nucleotide sequences with IMGT/GENE-DB human TR gene sequences. In a later analysis, CDR3 sequences and most-parsimonious VDJ recombination scenarios were assigned using the TCRdist pipeline. In a later analysis, each TCR beta chain was defined by its CDR3 amino acid sequence together with its V-gene family, and reads lacking a unique V-gene family were excluded. A later analysis removed 450 to 600 highly shared, low-generation-probability nucleotide sequences to deal with suspected cross-contamination and a sequencing artifact. A later analysis calculated a clonal expansion index for each public chain from normalized within-repertoire ranks of inferred template counts. In a later analysis, generation probabilities were computed with a VDJ recombination model fitted to out-of-frame rearrangements, and the resulting probabilities were checked against IGoR. In a later analysis, hypergeometric tests were used to score TCR-TCR, TCR-HLA and TCR-CMV co-occurrence, with a repertoire-size bias correction applied to TCR pairs. False discovery rates were estimated in a later analysis by permuting HLA or CMV assignments 20 times. In a later analysis, co-occurring TCRs were grouped using DBSCAN, with TCRdist sequence similarity added in when clustering inside HLA-allele-positive subsets. Repertoires with fewer than 30,000 or more than 120,000 public chains, plus five repertoires with anomalous nucleotide sharing, were excluded from co-occurrence clustering. In TCRdb, the immuneACCESS table is reduced to in-frame sequences with V and J assigned. These tables do not hold every clone; where another copy was compared, an unresolved V gene accounts for under half, and the others remain unexplained. V, J and clone size were drawn from that table, and D and trimming were deduced from the DNA. Within this sample are 73,000 or so clones, with around four fifths of them counted one time only. Approximately 6.2% of the sample rests with the top ten.

V and J lose 2 bases and 5 bases, and a span of 19 bases separates them. Via the germline V gene, CDR1 is SGHTS and CDR2 YDEGEE. Its CDR3 holds 17 amino acids, cysteine through phenylalanine. Only CDR3 DNA is held: 51 bases, read in frame from base 1. Overall study results and their limits: In an earlier analysis of approximately 590 of the donors, most TCR beta V segments appeared in productive rearrangements about 90% or about 30% of the time, broadly matching IMGT annotations. Because the 87-base-pair reads could not distinguish some IMGT-functional V segments, including TRBV6-2 and TRBV6-3, those segments were excluded. A later analysis found that HLA-associated TCR beta chains were more clonally expanded and had lower generation probabilities than equally common non-associated chains. The earlier analysis of fewer than 750 of the donors excluded seventeen rarely observed V segments, including chromosome 9 orphons, because counts were too low. Specific HLA alleles were associated with 16,951 TCR beta sequences at a false discovery rate of 0.05 in a later analysis. A later analysis found that TCR association rates varied across HLA loci, with DRB1 alleles showing the most associated TCRs and HLA-C alleles the fewest. V-gene and J-gene trimming of TCR beta chains was associated with a missense DCLRE1C variant in a later genetic analysis, and the association was replicated in an independent cohort. A later analysis reported that several top co-occurrence clusters appeared linked to parvovirus B19, influenza, CMV and Epstein-Barr virus. The authors suggested that the approach could potentially be generalized to other disease states and immunological phenotypes. Assigning TCR associations to individual alleles was difficult when HLA alleles, especially DR and DQ, strongly co-occurred. Most TCR sequences were seen in very few donors, while some public TCRs were found in many individuals. In the study, 150 to 200 TCR beta chains were listed as associated with cytomegalovirus. Most CMV-associated TCR beta chains appeared to be HLA-restricted in a later analysis, and the HLA associations seemed to be driven largely by CMV exposure. Because HLA typing was missing for some donors at each locus, association tests included only the typed subset. Compared with the approximately 670-donor mean, donors in an Asian-associated ancestry cluster had fewer N-insertions in productive TCRs, according to a later genetic analysis. Only TCR beta chains were sequenced in this cohort, and the absence of alpha or paired-chain data limited detectable features. A further reported finding was that TCR beta sequences accurately predicted the HLA-A and HLA-B alleles for most subjects in the first cohort. CMV serostatus was the only immune exposure information available for the cohort. In both the original and validation cohorts, the classifier was reported to diagnose cytomegalovirus status with high specificity and sensitivity. The sequencing pipeline was judged likely to have produced a cluster of highly shared sequence variants as a technical artifact. Linkage disequilibrium might explain the correlated functional status among segregating V segments, but an unknown experimental factor could not be excluded. The presence/absence analyses assumed that sequencing depth was roughly uniform across donors, and that assumption may not be true. A few of the identified cytomegalovirus-associated TCR beta chains were confirmed in vitro to be specific for cytomegalovirus antigens.

The sequenced sample consisted of PBMCs. This TCR derives from a human donor in good health. The chain uses TRBV5-8 and TRBJ2-2, and possibly TRBD2, on 6 matching bases. CDR3 protein: CASSFPLSGVETGELFF. The DNA sequence is given as TGTGCCAGCAGCTTCCCCTTGTCGGGGGTTGAAACCGGGGAGCTGTTTTTT.